This T cell receptor beta chain was obtained from a study of cytomegalovirus exposure and HLA in healthy donors. General study findings and limits: A previous analysis found most TCR beta V segments productive roughly 87% or roughly 30% of the time.

PCR primers comprised 60 Vbeta and 13 Jbeta primers. Clones were read by immunoSEQ multiplex PCR, and TCRdb kept only the in-frame ones, dropping some. The sample yields 50,000 to 75,000 clones, more than 70% seen once. Concerning this clone: No antigen is known for it.

V was trimmed by 4 bases and J by 7 bases, leaving 11 bases between them. This CDR3 is 14 amino acids long. Germline lookup yields CDR1 SNHLY and CDR2 FYNNEI. The receptor's source is a man aged 25-45 years in good health and CMV-seropositive. This sequence joins TRBV2 and TRBJ1-6, with D hard to call. The sequencing input was PBMCs. DNA for the CDR3: TGTGCCAGCAGTGTAATTGAGGGCAATTCACCCCTCCACTTT. The encoded protein is CASSVIEGNSPLHF.